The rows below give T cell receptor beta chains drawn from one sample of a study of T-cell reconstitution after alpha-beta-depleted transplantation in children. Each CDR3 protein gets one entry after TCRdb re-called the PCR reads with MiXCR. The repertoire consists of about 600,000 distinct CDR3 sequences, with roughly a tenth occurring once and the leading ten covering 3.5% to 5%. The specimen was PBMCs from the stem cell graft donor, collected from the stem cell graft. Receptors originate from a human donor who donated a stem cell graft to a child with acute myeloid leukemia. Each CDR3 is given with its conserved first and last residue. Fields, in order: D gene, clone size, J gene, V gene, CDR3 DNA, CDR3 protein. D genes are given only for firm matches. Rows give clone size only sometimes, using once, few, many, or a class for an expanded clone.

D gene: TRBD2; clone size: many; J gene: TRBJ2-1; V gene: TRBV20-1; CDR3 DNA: TGCAGTGCTAGTACTAGCGGGAGACTCAATGAGCAGTTCTTC; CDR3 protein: CSASTSGRLNEQFF
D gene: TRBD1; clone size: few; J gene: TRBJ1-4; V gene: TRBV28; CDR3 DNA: TGTGCCAGCACCTCGCAGGGGGCCGGTAATGAAAAACTGTTTTTT; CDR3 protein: CASTSQGAGNEKLFF
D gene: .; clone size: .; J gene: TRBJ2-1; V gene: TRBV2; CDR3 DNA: TGTGCCGTCTTCCTAGGGGCGACTAGTTCCTCCTACAATGAGCAGTTCTTC; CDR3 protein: CAVFLGATSSSYNEQFF
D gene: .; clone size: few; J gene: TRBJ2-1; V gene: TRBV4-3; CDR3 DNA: TGCGCCAGCAGCCAAGGGATGGGTGAGCAGTTCTTC; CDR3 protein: CASSQGMGEQFF
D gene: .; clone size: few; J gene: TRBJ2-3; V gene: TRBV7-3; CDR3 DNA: TGTGCCAGCAGCTTATTTGCGGCTAGCACAGATACGCAGTATTTT; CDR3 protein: CASSLFAASTDTQYF
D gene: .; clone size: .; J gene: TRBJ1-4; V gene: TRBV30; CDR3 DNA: TGTGCCTCTAACCGTAAATCAACTAATGAAAAACTGTTTTTT; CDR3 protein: CASNRKSTNEKLFF
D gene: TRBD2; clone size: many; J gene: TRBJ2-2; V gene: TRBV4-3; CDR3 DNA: TGCGCCAGCAGCCCCTCGGCGGGAGGCCGGAACACCGGGGAGCTGTTTTTT; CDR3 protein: CASSPSAGGRNTGELFF
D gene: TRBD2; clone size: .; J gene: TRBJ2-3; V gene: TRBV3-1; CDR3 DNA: TGTGCCAGCAGCCAACACCTAGCGGAGGGCACAGATACGCAGTATTTT; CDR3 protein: CASSQHLAEGTDTQYF
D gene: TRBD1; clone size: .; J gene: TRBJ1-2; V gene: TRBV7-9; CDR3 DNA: TGTGCCAGCAGCTTAGCGCCGGGACAGGGACCGAACTATGGCTACACCTTC; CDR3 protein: CASSLAPGQGPNYGYTF
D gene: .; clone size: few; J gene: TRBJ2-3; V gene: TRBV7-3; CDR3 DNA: TGTGCCAGCAGCTTGAGGCGGCGCTCAGATACGCAGTATTTT; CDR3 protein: CASSLRRRSDTQYF
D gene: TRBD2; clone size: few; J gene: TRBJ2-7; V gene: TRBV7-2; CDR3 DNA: TGTGCCAGCAGCCAGCGGGATGAGCAGTACTTC; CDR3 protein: CASSQRDEQYF
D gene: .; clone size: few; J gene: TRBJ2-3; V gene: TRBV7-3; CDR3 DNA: TGTGCCAGCGCGGAGGGCTCAGATACGCAGTATTTT; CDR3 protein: CASAEGSDTQYF
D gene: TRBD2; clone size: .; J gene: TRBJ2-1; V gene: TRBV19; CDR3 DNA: TGTGCCAGTAGTATGGGGACTAGCGGCTACAATGAGCAGTTCTTC; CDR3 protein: CASSMGTSGYNEQFF
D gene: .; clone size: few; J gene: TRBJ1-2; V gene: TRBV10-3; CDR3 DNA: TGTGCCATCAGTGAGTCAGGAGTGGGTCTTAACTATGGCTACACCTTC; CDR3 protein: CAISESGVGLNYGYTF
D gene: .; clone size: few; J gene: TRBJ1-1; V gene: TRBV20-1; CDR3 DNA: TGCAGTGCTAGATCGATCGAAGGTCGGGGAAACCTTGAAGCTTTCTTT; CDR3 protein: CSARSIEGRGNLEAFF
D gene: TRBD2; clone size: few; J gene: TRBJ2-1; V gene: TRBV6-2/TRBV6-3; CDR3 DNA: TGTGCCAGCAAGTTTAGGACTAGCGGGAGTTACAATGAGCAGTTCTTC; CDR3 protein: CASKFRTSGSYNEQFF
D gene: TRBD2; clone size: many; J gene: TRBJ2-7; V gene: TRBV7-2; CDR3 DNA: TGTGCCAGCAGCTCCGGGACTATCACCTACGAGCAGTACTTC; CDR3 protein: CASSSGTITYEQYF
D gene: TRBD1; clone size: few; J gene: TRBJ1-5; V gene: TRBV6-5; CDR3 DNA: TGTGCCAGCAGTAGGGACGGGACAGGAGGTCAGCCCCAGCATTTT; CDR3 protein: CASSRDGTGGQPQHF
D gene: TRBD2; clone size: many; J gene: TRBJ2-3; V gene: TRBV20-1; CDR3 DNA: TGCAGTGCTAGAGAGGGGACTAGCGGTACGGATACGCAGTATTTT; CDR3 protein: CSAREGTSGTDTQYF
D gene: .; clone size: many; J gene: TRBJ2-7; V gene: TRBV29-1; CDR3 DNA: TGCAGCGTTGAAGAGGTACCACCTTTCGAGGGAGTGCACTCCTACGAGCAGTACTTC; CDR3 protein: CSVEEVPPFEGVHSYEQYF
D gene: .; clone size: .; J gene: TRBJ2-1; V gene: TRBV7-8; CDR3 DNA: TGTGCCAGCAGCTCGAGGGGGGATTCCTACAATGAGCAGTTCTTC; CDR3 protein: CASSSRGDSYNEQFF
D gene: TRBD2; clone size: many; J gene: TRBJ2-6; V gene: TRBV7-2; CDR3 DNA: TGTGCCAGCAGCTTACTAGCGGGAGTGGGCGGGGCCAACGTCCTGACTTTC; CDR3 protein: CASSLLAGVGGANVLTF
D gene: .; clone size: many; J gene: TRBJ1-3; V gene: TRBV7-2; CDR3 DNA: TGTGCCAGCAGCTTAGACAGGGCGTTAGGAAACACCATATATTTT; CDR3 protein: CASSLDRALGNTIYF
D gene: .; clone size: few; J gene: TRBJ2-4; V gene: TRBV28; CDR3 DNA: TGTGCCAGCAGTTTATTACAACGAATTCAGTACTTC; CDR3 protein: CASSLLQRIQYF
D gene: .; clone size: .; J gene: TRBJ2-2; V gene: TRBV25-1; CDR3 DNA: TGTGCCAGCAGTGACTACGCGACAGCCCTTTACGACCAAACCGGGGAGCTGTTTTTT; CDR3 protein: CASSDYATALYDQTGELFF
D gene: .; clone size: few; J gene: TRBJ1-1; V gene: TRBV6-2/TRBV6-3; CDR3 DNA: TGTGCCAGCAGCAACTCCCAGGGAACTGAAGCTTTCTTT; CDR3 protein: CASSNSQGTEAFF
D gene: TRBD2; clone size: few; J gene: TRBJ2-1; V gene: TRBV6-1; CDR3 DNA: TGTGCCAGCAGCGTGACTAGCGCGCACAATGAGCAGTTCTTC; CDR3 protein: CASSVTSAHNEQFF
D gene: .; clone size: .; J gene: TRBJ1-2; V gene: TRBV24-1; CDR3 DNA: TGTGCCACCAGTGACCCCGGGATCCGCTATGGCTACACCTTC; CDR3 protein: CATSDPGIRYGYTF
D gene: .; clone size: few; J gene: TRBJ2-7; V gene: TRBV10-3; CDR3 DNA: TGTGCCATCAGACAGAGTGGGGGATTTTACGAGCAGTACTTC; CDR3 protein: CAIRQSGGFYEQYF
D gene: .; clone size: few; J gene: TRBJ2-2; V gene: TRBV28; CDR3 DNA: TGTGCCACCAGGGACCCCACCGCGAACACCGGGGAGCTGTTTTTT; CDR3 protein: CATRDPTANTGELFF
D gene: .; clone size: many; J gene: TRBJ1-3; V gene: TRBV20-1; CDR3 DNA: TGCAGTGCTAGAGATCAAGGGGCCGATTTCTTCTCTGGAAACACCATATATTTT; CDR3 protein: CSARDQGADFFSGNTIYF
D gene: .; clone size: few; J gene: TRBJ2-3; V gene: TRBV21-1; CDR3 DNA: TGTGCCAGCAGCAAAGGGTTTCGCGGGAGGGAGGATACGCAGTATTTT; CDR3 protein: CASSKGFRGREDTQYF
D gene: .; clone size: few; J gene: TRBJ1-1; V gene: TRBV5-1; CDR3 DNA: TGCGCCAGCAGCTTGGGAAAGTCGAACGCTGAAGCTTTCTTT; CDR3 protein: CASSLGKSNAEAFF
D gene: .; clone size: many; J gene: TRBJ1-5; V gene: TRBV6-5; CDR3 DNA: TGTGCCAGCAGTCCTCAGGGGCATCAGCCCCAGCATTTT; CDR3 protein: CASSPQGHQPQHF
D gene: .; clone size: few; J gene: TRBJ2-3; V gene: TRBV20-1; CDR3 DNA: TGCAGTGCTGCTGGGGCGGGAAGGGCAGATACGCAGTATTTT; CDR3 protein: CSAAGAGRADTQYF
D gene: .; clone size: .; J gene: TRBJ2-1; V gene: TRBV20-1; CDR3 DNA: TGCAGTGCTACCTTCGAGGCTGACGGTGAGCAGTTCTTC; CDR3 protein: CSATFEADGEQFF
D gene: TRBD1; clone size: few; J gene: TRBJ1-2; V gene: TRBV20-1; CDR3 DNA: TGCAGTGCTACGGACAGGGACGAGGGCTATGGCTACACCTTC; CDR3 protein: CSATDRDEGYGYTF
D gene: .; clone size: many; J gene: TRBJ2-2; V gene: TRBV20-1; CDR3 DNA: TGCAGTGCTCCCCAACAAGGGACAATCACCGGGGAGCTGTTTTTT; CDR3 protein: CSAPQQGTITGELFF
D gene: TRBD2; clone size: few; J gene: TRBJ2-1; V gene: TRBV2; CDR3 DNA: TGTGCCAGCAGTGTTTTAGCGGGAGGTTCGAGCTCCTACAATGAGCAGTTCTTC; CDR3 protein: CASSVLAGGSSSYNEQFF
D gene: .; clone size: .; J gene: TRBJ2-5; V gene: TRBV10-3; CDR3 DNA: TGTGCCATCAGGCGGGACGGGGAAGAGACCCAGTACTTC; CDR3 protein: CAIRRDGEETQYF